The rows below give T cell receptor beta chains drawn from one sample of a study of CD8+ T cells in alopecia areata. Only in-frame clones appear in the TCRdb table, and some are missing; sequencing was by immunoSEQ multiplex PCR. The sample holds some 180,000 clones, about 63% seen once. This specimen was CD4+ T cells sorted from blood, taken at week 0. The receptors stem from a human donor with alopecia areata. Each CDR3 is given with its conserved first and last residue. The D gene is left open where the match is weak. Some rows have no size entry. The others give once, few or many, or a class for an expanded clone.

>TRBD2|TRBJ2-5|TRBV5-6|few
CASSAGTSGGGETQYF
TGTGCCAGCAGCGCTGGGACTAGCGGGGGAGGTGAGACCCAGTACTTC
>NA|TRBJ1-3|TRBV15|once
CATSPGFGRNSGNTIYF
TGTGCCACCAGCCCGGGATTCGGACGGAACTCTGGAAACACCATATATTTT
>NA|TRBJ1-2|TRBV9|few
CASSVEGRANYGYTF
TGTGCCAGCAGCGTAGAGGGTCGGGCTAACTATGGCTACACCTTC
>NA|TRBJ2-5|TRBV25-1|NA
CASSAVRGWGGETQYF
TGTGCCAGCAGTGCGGTCCGAGGGTGGGGCGGGGAGACCCAGTACTTC
>NA|TRBJ2-7|TRBV15|NA
CATSRDLTPSLVYEQYF
TGTGCCACCAGCAGAGACCTCACCCCGTCCCTGGTATACGAGCAGTACTTC
>TRBD1|TRBJ2-3|TRBV7-2|NA
CASRKGTGEWDTQYF
TGTGCCAGCAGAAAGGGGACAGGGGAATGGGATACGCAGTATTTT
>NA|TRBJ2-2|TRBV7-2|NA
CASSPSGELFF
TGTGCCAGCAGCCCTTCCGGGGAGCTGTTTTTT
>NA|TRBJ1-2|TRBV9|few
CASSGRYGYTF
TGTGCCAGCAGCGGTAGATATGGCTACACCTTC
>NA|TRBJ1-1|TRBV5-6|NA
CASSSLDEGNTEAFF
TGTGCCAGCAGCTCACTGGACGAGGGTAACACTGAAGCTTTCTTT
>NA|TRBJ1-2|TRBV10-3|NA
CAIGSHYGYTF
TGTGCCATCGGAAGCCACTATGGCTACACCTTC
>NA|TRBJ2-3|TRBV7-3|NA
CASSPQGALGTDTQYF
TGTGCCAGCAGCCCTCAGGGAGCGTTAGGCACAGATACGCAGTATTTT
>NA|TRBJ2-5|TRBV9|NA
CASSQASGGQETQYF
TGTGCCAGCAGCCAAGCCAGCGGAGGCCAAGAGACCCAGTACTTC
>TRBD1|TRBJ2-7|TRBV29-1|few
CSVTRQGASEQYF
TGCAGCGTTACTAGACAGGGGGCAAGCGAGCAGTACTTC
>NA|TRBJ1-4|TRBV28|NA
CATVPGGSSNEKLFF
TGTGCCACCGTACCCGGGGGAAGCTCTAATGAAAAACTGTTTTTT
>NA|TRBJ2-7|TRBV5-1|few
CASSPGTVAYEQYF
TGCGCCAGCAGCCCGGGGACGGTAGCCTACGAGCAGTACTTC
>TRBD2|TRBJ2-7|TRBV15|NA
CATSRASGESYEQYF
TGTGCCACCAGCAGAGCTAGCGGGGAGTCCTACGAGCAGTACTTC
>NA|TRBJ1-1|TRBV29-1|NA
CSVERKLNTEAFF
TGCAGCGTTGAACGGAAACTCAACACTGAAGCTTTCTTT
>TRBD1|TRBJ1-2|TRBV27|few
CASKNRDRDISYTF
TGTGCCAGCAAGAACCGGGACAGAGATATTTCCTACACCTTC
>NA|TRBJ1-2|TRBV5-1|once
CASSLDLGDGYTF
TGCGCCAGCAGCTTGGATCTCGGGGATGGCTACACCTTC